The 19 T cell receptor beta chains given below trace back to one sample, sequenced in a study of cytomegalovirus exposure and HLA in healthy donors. The PCR ran on 60 Vbeta and 13 Jbeta primers. Assay: immunoSEQ multiplex PCR; the TCRdb copy retains only in-frame clones and omits some. The data show over 150,000 clones, roughly four fifths seen once. Material for sequencing was PBMCs. The receptors were gathered from a man in his forties in good health and CMV-seronegative.

This chain uses TRBV2 with TRBJ2-5; 8 bases align to TRBD2. The CDR3 extends over 15 amino acids. Losses at the gene ends were 2 bases for V and 5 bases for J; bases not matched to a gene: 7. CDR1 SNHLY and CDR2 FYNNEI come from the germline V gene. The CDR3 nucleotides read TGTGCCAGCAGTGAATTACGGGGGGGCACCGAGACCCAGTACTTC. Protein product: CASSELRGGTETQYF.

This chain uses TRBV6-5 with TRBJ2-3, with TRBD2 matching 7 bases. This CDR3 is built from 14 residues. Unmatched junction bases numbered 11, after V lost 3 bases and J lost 11 bases. The V gene's germline CDR1 is MNHEY and CDR2 SVGAGI. As DNA, the CDR3 is TGTGCCAGCAGTTATGGGACTACGCCTCAAAGGCAGTATTTT. It yields the protein CASSYGTTPQRQYF.

To note about this clone: Other DNA sequences within the sample encode an identical CDR3. This sequence joins TRBV9 and TRBJ2-2, with D maybe TRBD1 (7 bases). The germline V and J ends were trimmed by 4 bases and 4 bases, with 8 bases remaining between them. Germline V gives CDR1 SGDLS, CDR2 YYNGEE. The length of the CDR3 is 13 residues. This CDR3 is CASSQGGTGELFF. CDR3 DNA sequence: TGTGCCAGCAGCCAGGGGGGCACCGGGGAGCTGTTTTTT. The complete variable domain, with remaining parts taken from reference TRBV9 and TRBJ2-2, reads DSGVTQTPKHLITATGQRVTLRCSPRSGDLSVYWYQQSLDQGLQFLIQYYNGEERAKGNILERFSAQQFPDLHSELNLSSLELGDSALYFCASSQGGTGELFFGEGSRLTVL.

The chain carries TRBV19 and TRBJ1-4; 7 bases are a match to TRBD1. This CDR3 has 15 amino acids. V shed 5 bases and J 2 bases; nucleotides not matched to a gene: 5. The germline CDR1 and CDR2 sequences are LNHDA and SQIVND (reference sequence). Here the CDR3 DNA reads TGTGCCAGTAGTCCCTTACAGGGGACTAATGAAAAACTGTTTTTT. Its protein product is CASSPLQGTNEKLFF.

This clone was counted once. The chain combines TRBV28 with TRBJ1-2; D possibly corresponds to TRBD1 (5 bases). The CDR3 sequence is 12 residues long. CDR1 is MDHEN and CDR2 is SYDVKM in the germline V gene. V was clipped by 4 bases and J by 11 bases, with 14 bases between them. CDR3 nucleotide sequence: TGTGCCAGCAGTTCCCGGCGGGGGGGGTACACCTTC. Its protein product is CASSSRRGGYTF.

The chain joins TRBV28 to TRBJ2-7; 7 nucleotides agree with TRBD1. This CDR3 contains 14 residues. V gave up 3 bases and J gave up 5 bases; unmatched junction bases: 7. The germline CDR1 and CDR2 sequences are MDHEN and SYDVKM. Here the CDR3 reads CASSFYRGSHEQYF. The CDR3 region has the DNA TGTGCCAGCAGTTTTTACAGGGGATCCCACGAGCAGTACTTC.

The genes are TRBV7-8 and TRBJ2-1, with 10 positions matching TRBD1. V was pared by 6 bases and J by 7 bases, with 12 bases of the junction left unmatched. The CDR3 runs to 16 residues. In germline, CDR1 is SGHVS, CDR2 FQNEAQ. The CDR3 nucleotides are TGTGCCAGCAGGCCCGCCGGGACAGGGGTTAGAAATGAGCAGTTCTTC. This translates into CASRPAGTGVRNEQFF.

The genes are TRBV6-1 and TRBJ2-7, with 7 bases aligning to TRBD2. With 5 bases clipped from V and 3 bases from J, the junction kept 7 bases outside the gene matches. CDR1 is MNHNS, CDR2 SASEGT, per germline. The CDR3 is made up of 14 amino acids. CDR3 DNA sequence: TGTGCCAGCAGTAAAGGACTAGTCAGCTACGAGCAGTACTTC. It codes for CASSKGLVSYEQYF.

The J gene is TRBJ2-5, the V gene TRBV10-1, with 7 bases matching TRBD1. The germline V gene has CDR1 WNHNN and CDR2 SYGVQD (reference sequence). J gave up 5 bases and V 6 bases, and 6 bases lay outside the gene matches. This CDR3 comprises 13 residues. CDR3 DNA: TGCGCCAGCAGCTCGACAGGGCGGGAGACCCAGTACTTC. Protein product: CASSSTGRETQYF.

The chain recombines TRBV2 with TRBJ1-1, with a tentative D call TRBD1 (6 bases). This CDR3 contains 14 residues. Between the trimmed V and J ends, which lost 0 bases and 1 base, there was a span of 6 bases. The germline CDR1 and CDR2 sequences are SNHLY and FYNNEI. CDR3 loop: CASSEARGNTEAFF. Written as DNA, the CDR3 is TGTGCCAGCAGTGAAGCCAGGGGGAACACTGAAGCTTTCTTT.

The rearrangement links TRBV5-1 to TRBJ1-2; 8 nucleotides match TRBD1. This CDR3 has 15 amino acids. Germline V gene lookup returns CDR1 SGHRS and CDR2 YFSETQ. The J segment lost 1 base and the V segment lost 0 bases, leaving 2 bases of the junction unmatched. CDR3 region: CASSLDRGSNYGYTF. As DNA, the CDR3 is TGCGCCAGCAGCTTGGACAGGGGGAGTAACTATGGCTACACCTTC.

The CDR3 DNA follows: TGTGCCAGCAGCTTCTCAGGGAGGGACTATGGCTACACCTTC. Translated: CASSFSGRDYGYTF. V usage is TRBV7-2 and J usage is TRBJ1-2; weak D call: TRBD1 (5 bases). CDR3 length: 14 residues. Trimming pared 3 bases from V and 3 bases from J, leaving 11 bases between. The germline gives CDR1 SGHTA, CDR2 FQGNSA.

V gene TRBV6-5 combines with J gene TRBJ2-2, with D possibly matching TRBD1 (5 bases). The CDR3 has 13 residues. Per germline, CDR1 MNHEY and CDR2 SVGAGI. The V gene lost 2 bases and the J gene lost 6 bases, with 7 bases spanning the gap. CDR3: CASSYTGSGELFF. CDR3 DNA sequence: TGTGCCAGCAGTTACACAGGTTCCGGGGAGCTGTTTTTT.

This clone has a single count. The genes are TRBV7-2 and TRBJ1-5, with 9 bases lining up with TRBD1. This CDR3 has 15 residues. The junction had 14 bases not matched to a gene; V was cut back by 5 bases and J by 12 bases. CDR1 and CDR2 (germline): SGHTA, FQGNSA. The chain's CDR3 is CASSTPTGGSYVQHF. DNA of the CDR3: TGTGCCAGCAGCACCCCGACAGGGGGGTCTTATGTCCAGCATTTT.

This sequence joins TRBV2 and TRBJ2-2; tentative D call: TRBD1 (5 bases). In germline, CDR1 is SNHLY, CDR2 FYNNEI. Trimming removed 6 bases from V and 0 bases from J, with 5 bases in between. The CDR3 has 13 amino acids. The CDR3 DNA is TGTGCCAGCAGGGGGCCGAACACCGGGGAGCTGTTTTTT. Translation gives CASRGPNTGELFF.

V and J are TRBV6-5 and TRBJ1-2, with no clear D. V was clipped by 4 bases and J by 8 bases, with 23 bases between them. Germline CDR1 is MNHEY and CDR2 is SVGAGI. The CDR3 has 16 residues. This CDR3 reads CASSSLYGLSDWGYTF. CDR3 in DNA: TGTGCCAGCAGTTCTCTATATGGACTGAGCGATTGGGGCTACACCTTC.

This chain connects TRBV2 to TRBJ1-2; 9 positions match TRBD1. The CDR3 totals 15 residues. The germline V gene encodes CDR1 SNHLY and CDR2 FYNNEI. Trimming cost V 6 bases and J 4 bases; bases outside gene matches: 9. The CDR3 is CASRGQGRVFYGYTF. The CDR3 DNA reads as TGTGCCAGCAGAGGACAGGGGCGGGTTTTCTATGGCTACACCTTC.

The CDR3 region is CSVLVTRDEQYF. CDR3 sequence (DNA): TGCAGCGTTTTAGTCACTAGGGACGAGCAGTACTTC. This chain uses TRBV29-1 with TRBJ2-7; the D gene is possibly TRBD2 (5 bases). Trimming cost V 5 bases and J 5 bases, with 13 bases left between them. This CDR3 spans 12 amino acids. Germline-derived CDR1 and CDR2 are SQVTM and ANQGSEA.

This clone has only a few counts. The chain carries TRBV15 and TRBJ2-1; D is perhaps TRBD2 (6 bases). There are 15 residues in the CDR3. The germline V gene encodes CDR1 LNHNV and CDR2 YYDKDF (reference sequence). V was cut by 0 bases and J by 4 bases, with 10 bases left in between. The CDR3 region has the DNA TGTGCCACCAGCAGAGATACTAGCTTTTACAATGAGCAGTTCTTC. Translation: CATSRDTSFYNEQFF.